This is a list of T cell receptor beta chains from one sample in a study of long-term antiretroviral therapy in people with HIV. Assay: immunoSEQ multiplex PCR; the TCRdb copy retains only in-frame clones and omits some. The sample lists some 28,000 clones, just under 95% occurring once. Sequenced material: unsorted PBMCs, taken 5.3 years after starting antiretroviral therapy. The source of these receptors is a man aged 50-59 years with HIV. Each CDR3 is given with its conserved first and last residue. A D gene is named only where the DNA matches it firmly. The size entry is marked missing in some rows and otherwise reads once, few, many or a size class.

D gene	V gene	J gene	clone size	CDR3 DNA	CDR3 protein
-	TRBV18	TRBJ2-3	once	TGTGCCAGCTCACTCTTTCTAGGGGCCACATCCACAGATACGCAGTATTTT	CASSLFLGATSTDTQYF
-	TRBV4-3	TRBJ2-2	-	TGCGCCAGCAGCCAAGATCTATTTGGCGGGGAGCTGTTTTTT	CASSQDLFGGELFF
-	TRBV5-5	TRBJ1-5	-	TGTGCCAGCAGCTTGCACGTTGATTTCAATCAGCCCCAGCATTTT	CASSLHVDFNQPQHF
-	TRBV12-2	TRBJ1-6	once	TGTGCAAGTCGCTTAGCGTGGGTGGGCTCCTATAATTCACCCCTCCACTTT	CASRLAWVGSYNSPLHF
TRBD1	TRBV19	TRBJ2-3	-	TGTGCCAGTAGGGACAGGGGGGGGAGAACAGATACGCAGTATTTT	CASRDRGGRTDTQYF
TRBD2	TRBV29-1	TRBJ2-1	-	TGCAGCCTCGCGAGCGGGGGGGTCTACAATGAGCAGTTCTTC	CSLASGGVYNEQFF
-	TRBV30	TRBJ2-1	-	TGTGCCTGGAGTGTAGGCGGGTACAATGAGCAGTTCTTC	CAWSVGGYNEQFF
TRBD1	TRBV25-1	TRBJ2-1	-	TGTGCCAGCAGTGAACGGACAGGGAGGAATGAGCAGTTCTTC	CASSERTGRNEQFF
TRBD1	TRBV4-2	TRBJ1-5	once	TGTGCCAGCAGCCCCCTGGTCGGTCAGGGGGACCAGCCCCAGCATTTT	CASSPLVGQGDQPQHF
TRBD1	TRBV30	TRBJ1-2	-	TGTGCCTGGAGGGCTCTCCGACAGGGGACTAACTATGGCTACACCTTC	CAWRALRQGTNYGYTF
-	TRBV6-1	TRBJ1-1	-	TGTGCCAGCAGTGTGAGGGGTAACACTGAAGCTTTCTTT	CASSVRGNTEAFF
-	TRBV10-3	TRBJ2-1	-	TGTGCCATCAGTGAGGGGGCTAAAGGTAATGAGCAGTTCTTC	CAISEGAKGNEQFF
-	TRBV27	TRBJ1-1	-	TGTGCCAGCAGTCTGTCCAAGCAGGCGGAGGCTTTCTTT	CASSLSKQAEAFF
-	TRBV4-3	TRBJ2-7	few	TGCGCCAGCAGCACGGACAGGGCGGGGGACGAGCAGTACTTC	CASSTDRAGDEQYF
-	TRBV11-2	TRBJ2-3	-	TGTGCCAGCAGCTTAGATCCTCTCACAGATACGCAGTATTTT	CASSLDPLTDTQYF
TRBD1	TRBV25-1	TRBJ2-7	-	TGTGCCAGCAGGGGACAGGGGAGCGGCGAGCAGTACTTC	CASRGQGSGEQYF
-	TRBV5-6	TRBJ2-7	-	TGTGCCAGCAGCTTGGGGCAGGTCCGGATATACGGTTACGAGCAGTACTTC	CASSLGQVRIYGYEQYF
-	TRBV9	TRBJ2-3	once	TGTGCCAGCAGCGAGCCCGGGGTTGGCAGCCCAACTCCCACAGATACGCAGTATTTT	CASSEPGVGSPTPTDTQYF
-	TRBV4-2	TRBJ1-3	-	TGTGCCAGCAGCCAAGTTGGCGGGGACGGAAACACCATATATTTT	CASSQVGGDGNTIYF
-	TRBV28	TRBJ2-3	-	TGTGCCAGCAGTACCCCCGATACGCAGTATTTT	CASSTPDTQYF
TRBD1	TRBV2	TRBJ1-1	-	TGTGCCAGCAGTTCCCAGGGGGCCGGCACTGAAGCTTTCTTT	CASSSQGAGTEAFF
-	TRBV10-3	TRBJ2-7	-	TGTGCCATCAGGGCATTCCGGGACACGAACTACGAGCAGTACTTC	CAIRAFRDTNYEQYF
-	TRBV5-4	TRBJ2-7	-	TGTGCCAGCAGCTTAGGCGGAGAGCAGTACTTC	CASSLGGEQYF
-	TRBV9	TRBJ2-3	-	TGTGCCAGCAGCGTAGAAGGCTGGGGGGATACGCAGTATTTT	CASSVEGWGDTQYF
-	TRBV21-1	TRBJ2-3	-	TGTGCCAGCAGCAAATTAGTCCCCTGGCGAGATACGCAGTATTTT	CASSKLVPWRDTQYF
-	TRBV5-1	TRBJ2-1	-	TGCGCCAGCAGCCCAAAGACACCAACGAGCTCCTACAATGAGCAGTTCTTC	CASSPKTPTSSYNEQFF
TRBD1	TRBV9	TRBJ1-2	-	TGTGCCAGCAGCTTGGGGGGGACAGGGGAATCTGGCTACACCTTC	CASSLGGTGESGYTF
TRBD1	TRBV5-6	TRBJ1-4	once	TGTGCCAGCAGGAAACAGGGGATGTGGACTAATGAAAAACTGTTTTTT	CASRKQGMWTNEKLFF
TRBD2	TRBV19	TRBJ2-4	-	TGTGCCAGCCGGACTAGCGGGGCGGAAAACATTCAGTACTTC	CASRTSGAENIQYF
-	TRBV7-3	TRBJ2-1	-	TGTGCCAGCAGCCCGCGAGGGGGGGCCAGCTCCTACAATGAGCAGTTCTTC	CASSPRGGASSYNEQFF
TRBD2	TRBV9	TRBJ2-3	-	TGTGCCAGCGGGAGGGTAGGCACAGATACGCAGTATTTT	CASGRVGTDTQYF
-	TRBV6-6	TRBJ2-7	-	TGTGCCAGCAGTTACTCAAGGGGAAACGAGCAGTACTTC	CASSYSRGNEQYF
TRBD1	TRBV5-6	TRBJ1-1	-	TGTGCCAGCAGCTTAGGACAGGGGGCTGAAGCTTTCTTT	CASSLGQGAEAFF